A selection of T cell receptor beta chains follows, all from one sample in a study of cytomegalovirus exposure and HLA in healthy donors. Repertoires were generated with immunoSEQ multiplex PCR, while TCRdb's copy carries only in-frame clones and drops some. Here the sample table reports 91,000 or so clones. Sequences were obtained from PBMCs. Source of these receptors: a woman aged 30 to 39 in good health and CMV-seronegative. CDR3s include the opening cysteine and the closing phenylalanine or tryptophan. The D gene is left open where the match is weak.

TRBV6-5	TRBJ1-5	NA	TGTGCCAGCAGTTACGACAGTTATCAGCCCCAGCATTTT	CASSYDSYQPQHF
TRBV2	TRBJ2-3	TRBD2	TGTGGCAGCAGATCGGCGGGAGGCTCTATAGGCACAGATACGCAGTATTTT	CGSRSAGGSIGTDTQYF
TRBV9	TRBJ2-7	TRBD2	TGTGCCAGCAGTCGAACTAGCGACCCCTACGAGCAGTACTTC	CASSRTSDPYEQYF
TRBV6-5	TRBJ2-2	NA	TGTGCCAGCAGTTACTATCGGGGTTTCAGCCCCGGGGAGCTGTTTTTT	CASSYYRGFSPGELFF
TRBV13	TRBJ2-1	NA	TGTGCCAGCAGCTCATGGCGGGATCAGCAGTTCTTC	CASSSWRDQQFF
TRBV7-3	TRBJ2-3	NA	TGTGCCAGCAGCTCATATAGTTCAGATACGCAGTATTTT	CASSSYSSDTQYF
TRBV9	TRBJ2-1	TRBD2	TGTGCCAGCAGCGACACTAGCGGCACCTACAATGAGCAGTTCTTC	CASSDTSGTYNEQFF
TRBV5-4	TRBJ2-5	NA	TGTGCCAGCAGCTTGGGAGACAGGCAAGAGACCCAGTACTTC	CASSLGDRQETQYF
TRBV29-1	TRBJ1-5	TRBD1	TGCAGCGTTGGTACAGGGGTAGGTCAGCCCCAGCATTTT	CSVGTGVGQPQHF
TRBV10-1	TRBJ2-7	TRBD1	TGCGCCAGCAGTGGTCCGGGACAGGGTTCCTACGAGCAGTACTTC	CASSGPGQGSYEQYF
TRBV6-5	TRBJ1-4	NA	TGTGCCAGCAGACCAGGTAGGCCGAATGAAAAACTGTTTTTT	CASRPGRPNEKLFF
TRBV5-8	TRBJ1-5	NA	TGTGCCAGCAGCCTCAGGGACTGGAGCAATCAGCCCCAGCATTTT	CASSLRDWSNQPQHF
TRBV7-3	TRBJ2-1	TRBD2	TGTGCCAGCAGCCCCAGACTAGCGGGAGTGGGAAATGAGCAGTTCTTC	CASSPRLAGVGNEQFF
TRBV5-6	TRBJ1-6	TRBD1	TGTGCCAGCAGCTTGGGAGGGGGCGGGAATTCACCCCTCCACTTT	CASSLGGGGNSPLHF
TRBV6-1	TRBJ2-7	NA	TGTGCCAGTAAGGGACCGACAGGATACGAGCAGTACTTC	CASKGPTGYEQYF
TRBV7-7	TRBJ2-1	TRBD2	TGTGCTAGCAGCCCTACGAGCGGGGGGGCCAGCAATGAGCAGTTCTTC	CASSPTSGGASNEQFF
TRBV7-9	TRBJ2-1	TRBD2	TGTGCCAGCAGTTCTAACCGACGACTAGCCGACAATGAGCAGTTCTTC	CASSSNRRLADNEQFF
TRBV28	TRBJ2-7	NA	TGTGCCAGCAGTTCCCGTAGGGACACTTACGAGCAGTACTTC	CASSSRRDTYEQYF
TRBV5-8	TRBJ1-2	NA	TGTGCCAGCAGCTTTGGGACTGCTTACTATGGCTACACCTTC	CASSFGTAYYGYTF
TRBV5-1	TRBJ1-1	TRBD1	TGCGCCAGCAGCTTGGCCCGACAGGGTACGAACACTGAAGCTTTCTTT	CASSLARQGTNTEAFF
TRBV28	TRBJ1-5	NA	TGTGCCAGCAGTCGATTTCAGGGAGGTGTTTGGCCCCAGCATTTT	CASSRFQGGVWPQHF
TRBV28	TRBJ2-3	NA	TGTGCCAGCAGTTTAAGCTTCACAGATACGCAGTATTTT	CASSLSFTDTQYF
TRBV2	TRBJ2-7	TRBD1	TGTGCCAGGACTCGACAGGGTGGCTACGAGCAGTACTTC	CARTRQGGYEQYF
TRBV7-9	TRBJ1-3	NA	TGTGCCAGCAGCCCTAATCAGGGGTATGGAAACACCATATATTTT	CASSPNQGYGNTIYF
TRBV7-9	TRBJ1-1	NA	TGTGCCAGCAGCCCCACTTTGACAGCCACTGAAGCTTTCTTT	CASSPTLTATEAFF
TRBV9	TRBJ2-1	TRBD2	TGTGCCAGCAGTTCTACCGGGACTAGCGTATCCAATGAGCAGTTCTTC	CASSSTGTSVSNEQFF
TRBV6-5	TRBJ1-2	NA	TGTGCCAGCAGTTACTCGAAAGGACAGCCCTATGGCTACACCTTC	CASSYSKGQPYGYTF
TRBV27	TRBJ1-1	NA	TGTGCCAGCTCGGGATTCATGAACACTGAAGCTTTCTTT	CASSGFMNTEAFF
TRBV21-1	TRBJ2-3	NA	TGTGCCACCAATGGGGGAGTCGGGACTAGCGGGAGGGGAGGGGATACGCAGTATTTT	CATNGGVGTSGRGGDTQYF
TRBV28	TRBJ1-4	TRBD1	TGTGCCAGCAGAGGTCAATCGGGACAGGGGGCTTATGGGGAAAAACTGTTTTTT	CASRGQSGQGAYGEKLFF
TRBV7-2	TRBJ1-5	NA	TGTGCCAGCAGCTTTTTGGCAGATAGCAATCAGCCCCAGCATTTT	CASSFLADSNQPQHF
TRBV25-1	TRBJ1-1	TRBD1	TGTGCCAGCAACCACAGGGGAGAAGCTTTCTTT	CASNHRGEAFF
TRBV5-1	TRBJ2-7	NA	TGCGCCAGCAGCATTGACAGCCAGACCTACGAGCAGTACTTC	CASSIDSQTYEQYF
TRBV19	TRBJ1-5	NA	TGTGCCAGTAGTATAGCCAGGGGTGCGAATCAGCCCCAGCATTTT	CASSIARGANQPQHF
TRBV9	TRBJ2-3	NA	TGTGCCAGCAGCGTAGGACGGGTTTCCGATACGCAGTATTTT	CASSVGRVSDTQYF
TRBV7-9	TRBJ2-5	NA	TGTGCCAGCAGCTCAACATTGGGGGTGACAGGTTTTCAAGAGACCCAGTACTTC	CASSSTLGVTGFQETQYF
TRBV6-1	TRBJ1-5	NA	TGTGCCAGCACCCCTACGTCGAGGGCTCATCAGCCCCAGCATTTT	CASTPTSRAHQPQHF
TRBV5-6	TRBJ2-2	TRBD2	TGTGCCAGCAGCTCATTACCTCCGGGACTAATGAACACCGGGGAGCTGTTTTTT	CASSSLPPGLMNTGELFF
TRBV7-3	TRBJ1-1	NA	TGTGCCAGCAGCTTCCCACGGGGGGGCGCGAACACTGAAGCTTTCTTT	CASSFPRGGANTEAFF
TRBV11-2	TRBJ2-3	NA	TGTGCCAGCAGCCTAGCGCGAGGCACAGATACGCAGTATTTT	CASSLARGTDTQYF
TRBV28	TRBJ2-3	NA	TGTGCCAGCAGTTTACGCGGACAGAGTCGCACAGATACGCAGTATTTT	CASSLRGQSRTDTQYF
TRBV7-3	TRBJ2-3	NA	TGTGCCAGCAGCTTGGGGACACAACCCGATACAGATACGCAGTATTTT	CASSLGTQPDTDTQYF
TRBV7-3	TRBJ2-3	NA	TGTGCCAGCAGCTCCGAATACTTAGATACGCAGTATTTT	CASSSEYLDTQYF
TRBV10-3	TRBJ2-4	TRBD1	TGTGCCATCAGTGAGTCGAACAGGGGAAACATTCAGTACTTC	CAISESNRGNIQYF
TRBV5-6	TRBJ2-5	NA	TGTGCCAGCAGCCCCCTGGATGGAGGGGAGACCCAGTACTTC	CASSPLDGGETQYF
TRBV6-1	TRBJ2-1	TRBD2	TGTGCCAGCAGTGAATCGCCTAGCGGGACCTTCAATGAGCAGTTCTTC	CASSESPSGTFNEQFF
TRBV5-1	TRBJ2-7	TRBD1	TGCGCCAGCAGCTTGCCCCCGGGACAGGGAGTCTACGAGCAGTACTTC	CASSLPPGQGVYEQYF
TRBV7-9	TRBJ2-5	NA	TGTGCCAGCAGGGAAATTAGCGGTCGGTTTTTGGAGACCCAGTACTTC	CASREISGRFLETQYF
TRBV6-1	TRBJ1-5	NA	TGTGCCAGCACCCTGGCCTTCAGCAATCAGCCCCAGCATTTT	CASTLAFSNQPQHF
TRBV2	TRBJ2-5	NA	TGTGCCAGCAGTGTCGGGCTGGAGGGGGCGAGGGGGGAGACCCAGTACTTC	CASSVGLEGARGETQYF
TRBV11-2	TRBJ2-2	NA	TGTGCCAGCAGCCCGTTCCCGAATCGGGACACCGGGGAGCTGTTTTTT	CASSPFPNRDTGELFF
TRBV7-9	TRBJ2-3	TRBD2	TGTGCCAGCAGCTTGGGACTAGCGACAGATACGCAGTATTTT	CASSLGLATDTQYF